The subject of this entry is one TCR beta chain. Its target is not known. A single base separates this from a much larger clone, so it may be a read error. The missing conserved phenylalanine or tryptophan at the end of this CDR3 makes a read error likely. The V and J ends lost 6 bases and 4 bases, in that order; junction bases with no gene match: 10. Looked up from germline, CDR1 is KGHSH and CDR2 is LQKENI. CDR3 length equals 15 residues. TCRdb recomputed calls from the 5' RACE reads with MiXCR, one row per CDR3 protein. The data contain approximately 890,000 distinct CDR3 sequences, roughly an eighth of them seen just once; the ten biggest clones take up under 2%. The data were obtained in a study of identical twins. Regarding the study as a whole: Out-of-frame beta chain sequences displayed weaker excess sharing between twins.

Every one of the donors was a healthy Caucasian. These data are also associated with another study on yellow fever vaccine responses in identical twins. From that report: Reported findings indicate that twins' vaccine T cell responses seemed partially convergent, partially personalized.

The chain couples TRBV18 to TRBJ1-1; 8 bases agree with TRBD1. Input material: PBMCs. The clonotype was recovered from a woman aged 18-35 years in good health. The CDR3: CASSANRGDGTEAFS. The CDR3 DNA reads as TGTGCCAGCTCGGCCAACAGGGGGGACGGCACTGAAGCTTTCTCT.